The clone carrying this TCR beta chain came up a few times. The antigen is unknown. MiXCR, run by TCRdb on the 5' RACE reads, gives a single entry per CDR3 protein. The table shows under 900,000 distinct CDR3 sequences, with 18% occurring only once. This record comes from a study of identical twins. Study results and limitations: Excess sharing between twins was weaker in beta out-of-frame sequences.

The data were also submitted as part of a second study, on T cells expressing NK-cell markers. From that second work: One of eight sequenced donors was HCMV-seronegative; the other seven were seropositive. In five or six donors, dominant NKG2C+ clonotypes were roughly 1.0-7.5% of CD8+ T cells. Specificity for HCMV among expanded NKG2C+ T cell clones was not established.

This clonotype was sampled from a young woman in good health. Sample: PBMCs.

CDR3 region: CASSKLTGSNTGELFF. The CDR3 DNA follows: TGTGCCAGCAGCAAATTGACAGGCTCGAACACCGGGGAGCTGTTTTTT. The V call is TRBV11-2, the J call TRBJ2-2; a weak D match, TRBD1 (6 bases). V was cut by 5 bases and J by 0 bases, with 13 bases left in between. The CDR3 covers 16 residues. Germline CDR1 and CDR2: SGHAT and FQNNGV.